The present TCR beta chain was sequenced within a study of blood T cells in healthy people across ages. Study-wide results and caveats: A conclusive naive versus antigen-experienced comparison was prevented by the unsorted PBMCs. Diversity estimated from one million T cells was considered an underestimate.

In regard to this clonotype: The antigen is undetermined. Since a much larger clone is just one base distant, this may be a read error.

Then a second PCR, running about 7 to 11 cycles, was carried out with a sample-barcoded 5' primer and a J-beta primer mix. A template-switch adaptor that had 12 random nucleotides put a tag on each cDNA molecule. One entry per CDR3 protein results from TCRdb running MiXCR on the 5' RACE reads. The sample has more than 650,000 distinct CDR3 sequences; approximately 21% are singletons. The CDR3 runs 16 residues. The germline V gene encodes CDR1 MGHRA and CDR2 YSYEKL. The rearrangement links TRBV4-1 to TRBJ1-1; TRBD1 might be the D (5 bases). Sequenced input: blood. The receptor comes from a man between 65 and 80 years old in good health. For the CDR3, the DNA is TGCGCCAGCAGCCTCGGATGGGGGGTAGAGTACACTGAAGTTTTCTTT. Translating it yields CASSLGWGVEYTEVFF.